This T cell receptor beta chain was sequenced for a study of T-cell reconstitution after alpha-beta-depleted transplantation in children. Unique molecular identifiers were incorporated into the prepared TCRbeta library. TCRdb redid the calling of the PCR reads with MiXCR, one entry per CDR3 protein. The sample consists of hundreds of thousands of distinct CDR3 sequences, under 13% of them appearing once. This clonotype was observed at least ten times. The sample was PBMCs, taken before TCRalphabeta/CD19-depleted stem cell transplant. The receptor's source is a child under two years old with acute myeloid leukemia, due to receive a stem cell transplant.

The CDR3 spells CASSFTGDEQFF. DNA for the CDR3: TGTGCCAGCAGCTTTACAGGGGATGAGCAGTTCTTC. J is TRBJ2-1 and V is TRBV7-8; 7 positions match TRBD1. The V gene end was trimmed by 3 bases and the J gene end by 8 bases; junction bases not matched to a gene: 1. This CDR3 contains 12 residues. Germline V gives CDR1 SGHVS, CDR2 FQNEAQ.